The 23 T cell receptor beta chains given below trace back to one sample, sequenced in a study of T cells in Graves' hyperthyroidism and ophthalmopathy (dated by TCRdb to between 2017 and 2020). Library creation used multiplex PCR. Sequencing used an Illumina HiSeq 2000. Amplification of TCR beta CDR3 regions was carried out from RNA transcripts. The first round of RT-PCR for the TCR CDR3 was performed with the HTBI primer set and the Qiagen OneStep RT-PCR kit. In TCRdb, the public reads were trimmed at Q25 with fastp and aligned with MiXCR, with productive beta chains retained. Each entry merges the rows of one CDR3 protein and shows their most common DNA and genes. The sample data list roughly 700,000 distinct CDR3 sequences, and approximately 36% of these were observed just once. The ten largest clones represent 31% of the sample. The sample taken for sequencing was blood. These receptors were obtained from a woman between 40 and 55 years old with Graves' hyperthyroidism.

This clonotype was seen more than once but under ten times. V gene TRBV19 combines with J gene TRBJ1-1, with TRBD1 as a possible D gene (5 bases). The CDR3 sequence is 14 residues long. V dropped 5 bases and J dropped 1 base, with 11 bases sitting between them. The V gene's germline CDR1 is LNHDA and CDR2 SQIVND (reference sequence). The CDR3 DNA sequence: TGTGCCAGTAGTCCGGGACTAGCGAACACTGAAGCTTTCTTT. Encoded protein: CASSPGLANTEAFF.

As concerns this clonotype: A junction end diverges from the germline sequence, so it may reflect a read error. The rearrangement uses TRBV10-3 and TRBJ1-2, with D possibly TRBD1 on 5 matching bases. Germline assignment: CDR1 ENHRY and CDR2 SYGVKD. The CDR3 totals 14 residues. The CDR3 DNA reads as TGTGCCAGCAGTTCATTGGACATGAACTATGGCTACACCTTC. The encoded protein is CASSSLDMNYGYTF.

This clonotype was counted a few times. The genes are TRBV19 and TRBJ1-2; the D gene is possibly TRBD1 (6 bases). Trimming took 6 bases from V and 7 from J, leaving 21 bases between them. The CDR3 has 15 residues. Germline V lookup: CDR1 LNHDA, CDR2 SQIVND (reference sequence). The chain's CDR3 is CASSLSTLEGGGYTF. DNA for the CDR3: TGTGCCAGTAGCCTTTCGACTTTAGAGGGGGGTGGCTACACCTTC.

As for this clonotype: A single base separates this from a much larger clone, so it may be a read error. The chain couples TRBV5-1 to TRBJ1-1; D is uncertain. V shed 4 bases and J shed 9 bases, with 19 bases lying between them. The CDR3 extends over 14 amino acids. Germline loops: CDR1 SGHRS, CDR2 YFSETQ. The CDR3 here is CASSQDRLASKAFF. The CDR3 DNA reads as TGCGCCAGCAGCCAAGATCGTTTGGCGTCTAAAGCTTTCTTT.

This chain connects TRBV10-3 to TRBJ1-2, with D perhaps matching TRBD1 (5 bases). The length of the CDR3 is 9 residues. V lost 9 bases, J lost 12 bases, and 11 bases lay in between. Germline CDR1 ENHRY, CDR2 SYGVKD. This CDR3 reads CAMAGTDTF. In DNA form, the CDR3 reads TGTGCCATGGCCGGGACGGACACCTTC.

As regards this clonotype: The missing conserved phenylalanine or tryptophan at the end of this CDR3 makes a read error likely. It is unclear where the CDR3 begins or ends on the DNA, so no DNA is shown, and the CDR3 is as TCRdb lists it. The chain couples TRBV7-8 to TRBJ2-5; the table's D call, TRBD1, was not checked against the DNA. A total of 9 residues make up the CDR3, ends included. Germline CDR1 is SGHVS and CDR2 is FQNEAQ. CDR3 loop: CASSRNRDL.

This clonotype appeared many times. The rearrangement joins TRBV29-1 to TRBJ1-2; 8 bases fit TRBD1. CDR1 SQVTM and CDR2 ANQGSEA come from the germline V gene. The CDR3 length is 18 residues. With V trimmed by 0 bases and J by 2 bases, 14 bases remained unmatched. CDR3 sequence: CSVEDDRLGTGANYGYTF. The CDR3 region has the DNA TGCAGCGTTGAAGATGACCGATTAGGGACAGGAGCCAACTATGGCTACACCTTC.

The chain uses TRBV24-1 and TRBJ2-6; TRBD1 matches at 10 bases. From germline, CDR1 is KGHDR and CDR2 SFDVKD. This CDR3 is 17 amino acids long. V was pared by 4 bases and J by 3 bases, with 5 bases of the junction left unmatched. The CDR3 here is CATSDETGGVGANVLTF. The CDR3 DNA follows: TGTGCCACCAGTGACGAGACAGGGGGCGTTGGGGCCAACGTCCTGACTTTC.

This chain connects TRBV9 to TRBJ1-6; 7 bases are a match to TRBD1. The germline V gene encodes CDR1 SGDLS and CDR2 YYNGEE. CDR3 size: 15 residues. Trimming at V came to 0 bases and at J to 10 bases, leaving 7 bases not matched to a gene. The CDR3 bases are TGTGCCAGCAGCGTAGAGGGGACAGAGAGGTCACCCCTCCACTTT. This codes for CASSVEGTERSPLHF.

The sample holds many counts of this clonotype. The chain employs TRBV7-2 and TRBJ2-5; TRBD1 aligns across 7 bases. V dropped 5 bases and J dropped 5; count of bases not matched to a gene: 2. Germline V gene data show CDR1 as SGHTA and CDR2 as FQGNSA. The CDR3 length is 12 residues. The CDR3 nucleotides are TGTGCCAGCAGCCCGGACAGGGAGACCCAGTACTTC. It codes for CASSPDRETQYF. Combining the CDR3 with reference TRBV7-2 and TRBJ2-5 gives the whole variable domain GAGVSQSPSNKVTEKGKDVELRCDPISGHTALYWYRQSLGQGLEFLIYFQGNSAPDKSGLPSDRFSAERTGGSVSTLTIQRTQQEDSAVYLCASSPDRETQYFGPGTRLLVL.

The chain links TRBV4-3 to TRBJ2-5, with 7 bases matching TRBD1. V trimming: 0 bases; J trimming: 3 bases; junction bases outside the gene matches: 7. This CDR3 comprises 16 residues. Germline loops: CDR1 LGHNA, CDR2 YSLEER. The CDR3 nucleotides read TGCGCCAGCAGCCAAGATAACAGGGGTGGTAAAGAGACCCAGTACTTC. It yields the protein CASSQDNRGGKETQYF.

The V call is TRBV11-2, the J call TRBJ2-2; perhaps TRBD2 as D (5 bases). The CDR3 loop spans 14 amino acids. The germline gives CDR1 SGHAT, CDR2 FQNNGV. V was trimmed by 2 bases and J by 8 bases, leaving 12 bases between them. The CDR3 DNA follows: TGTGCCAGCAGCTTACGGGGAGCCAGGGGGGAGCTGTTTTTT. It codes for CASSLRGARGELFF.

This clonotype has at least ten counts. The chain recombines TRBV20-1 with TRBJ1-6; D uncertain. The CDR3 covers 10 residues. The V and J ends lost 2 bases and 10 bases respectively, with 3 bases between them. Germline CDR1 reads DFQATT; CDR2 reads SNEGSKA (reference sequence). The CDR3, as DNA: TGCAGTGCTAGAATCTCACCCCTCCACTTT. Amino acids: CSARISPLHF.

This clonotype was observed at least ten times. The DNA of the CDR3 is TGTGCCATCAGCCCCTGGACAGGGGGCGGAGAGACCCAGTACTTC. Amino acid sequence: CAISPWTGGGETQYF. The chain couples TRBV10-3 to TRBJ2-5; the match to TRBD1 covers 11 bases. The ends lost 6 bases at V and 4 bases at J; junction bases unmatched: 7. The CDR3 length is 15 residues. Germline V gene lookup returns CDR1 ENHRY and CDR2 SYGVKD.

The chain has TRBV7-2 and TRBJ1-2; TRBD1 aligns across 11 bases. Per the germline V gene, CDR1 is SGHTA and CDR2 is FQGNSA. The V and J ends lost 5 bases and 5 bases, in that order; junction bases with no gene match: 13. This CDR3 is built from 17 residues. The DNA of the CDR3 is TGTGCCAGCAGCCAATCACCGGGACAGGGGGGTTATTATGGCTACACCTTC. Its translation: CASSQSPGQGGYYGYTF.

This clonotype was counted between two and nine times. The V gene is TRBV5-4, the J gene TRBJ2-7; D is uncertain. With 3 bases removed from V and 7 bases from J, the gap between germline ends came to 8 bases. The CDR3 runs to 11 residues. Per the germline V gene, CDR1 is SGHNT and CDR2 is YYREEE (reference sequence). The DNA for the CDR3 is TGTGCCAGCAGCTCAGACGGGGAGCAGTACTTC. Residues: CASSSDGEQYF.

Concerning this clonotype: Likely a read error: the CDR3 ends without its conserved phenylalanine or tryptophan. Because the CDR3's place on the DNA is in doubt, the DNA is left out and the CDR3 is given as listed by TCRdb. This chain's CDR3 is CASSFLAG. The rearrangement joins TRBV7-2 to TRBJ2-7; TRBD2, the table's D call, lacks a check against the DNA. The CDR3 totals 8 residues, both ends included. CDR1 SGHTA and CDR2 FQGNSA come from the germline V gene.

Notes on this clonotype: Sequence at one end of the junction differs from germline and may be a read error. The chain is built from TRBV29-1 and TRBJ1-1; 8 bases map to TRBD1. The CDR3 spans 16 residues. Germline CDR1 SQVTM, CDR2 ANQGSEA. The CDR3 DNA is TGCAGCGTGGAAGATCGAAACAAACAGGGGGACACTGAAGCTTTCTTT. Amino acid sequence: CSVEDRNKQGDTEAFF.

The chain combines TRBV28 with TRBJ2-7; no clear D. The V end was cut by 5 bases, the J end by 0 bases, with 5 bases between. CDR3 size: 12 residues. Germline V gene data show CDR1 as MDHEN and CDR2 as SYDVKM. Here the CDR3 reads CASSIYSYEQYF. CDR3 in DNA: TGTGCCAGCAGTATTTACTCCTACGAGCAGTACTTC. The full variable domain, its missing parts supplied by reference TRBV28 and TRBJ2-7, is DVKVTQSSRYLVKRTGEKVFLECVQDMDHENMFWYRQDPGLGLRLIYFSYDVKMKEKGDIPEGYSVSREKKERFSLILESASTNQTSMYLCASSIYSYEQYFGPGTRLTVT.

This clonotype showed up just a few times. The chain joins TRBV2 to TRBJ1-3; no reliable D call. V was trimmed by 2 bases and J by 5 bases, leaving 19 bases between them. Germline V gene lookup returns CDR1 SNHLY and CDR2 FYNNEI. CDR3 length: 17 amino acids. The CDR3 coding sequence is TGTGCCAGCAGTGAATCTTTAGGGTTGTCAGTTAGAAACACCATATATTTT. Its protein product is CASSESLGLSVRNTIYF.

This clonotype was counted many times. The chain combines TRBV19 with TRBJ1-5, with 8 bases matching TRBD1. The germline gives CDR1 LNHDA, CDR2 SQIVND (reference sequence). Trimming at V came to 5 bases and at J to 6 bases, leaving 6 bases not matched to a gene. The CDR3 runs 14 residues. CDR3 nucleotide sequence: TGTGCCAGTAGTTTAACAGGGACAGGTCAGCCCCAGCATTTT. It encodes CASSLTGTGQPQHF. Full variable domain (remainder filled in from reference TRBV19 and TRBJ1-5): DGGITQSPKYLFRKEGQNVTLSCEQNLNHDAMYWYRQDPGQGLRLIYYSQIVNDFQKGDIAEGYSVSREKKESFPLTVTSAQKNPTAFYLCASSLTGTGQPQHFGDGTRLSIL.

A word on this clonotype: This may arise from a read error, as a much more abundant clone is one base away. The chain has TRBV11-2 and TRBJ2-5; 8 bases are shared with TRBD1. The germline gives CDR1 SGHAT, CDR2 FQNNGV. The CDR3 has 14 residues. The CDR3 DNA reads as TGTGCCCGCAGTCGACAGGGGAACCAAGAGACCCAGTACTTC. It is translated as CARSRQGNQETQYF.

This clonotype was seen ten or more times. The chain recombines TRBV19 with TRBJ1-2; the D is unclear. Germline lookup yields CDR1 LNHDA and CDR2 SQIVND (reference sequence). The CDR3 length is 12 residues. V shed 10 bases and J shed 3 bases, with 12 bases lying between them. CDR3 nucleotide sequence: TGTGCCACGATCCGGGAACACTATGGCTACACCTTC. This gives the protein CATIREHYGYTF.